This section outlines one TCR beta chain sequence together with its context. Antigen: not known. Germline assignment: CDR1 LNHDA and CDR2 SQIVND (reference sequence). The CDR3 runs 15 residues. The sample comes from a study of T cells expressing NK-cell markers. Study-wide background: Sorted CD3+CD56+NKG2C+, CD3+CD56+NKG2C- and CD3+CD56-NKG2C+ T-cell subsets were beta-chain profiled. Whole-study results and caveats: Dominant NKG2C+ clonotypes in five to seven donors made up about 1.0-7.5% of CD8+ T cells. These same clonotypes (in a few donors) also led the CD3+CD56-NKG2C+ fraction.

With UMIs, 5'RACE template switching was used to make TCR beta cDNA. TCRdb re-analyzed the 5' RACE reads; it lists each CDR3 protein once, without DNA. The table lists some 410,000 distinct CDR3 sequences. The TCR comes from a woman aged 18 to 75 in good health. The chain recombines TRBV19 with TRBJ2-7; TCRdb designates TRBD2, a call that cannot be tested without DNA. The sequenced sample consisted of blood T cells: a sorted CD56 or NKG2C T cell subset, CD4+ or CD8+ T cells, or bulk PBMC T cells (not recorded which). CDR3 region: CASTPGTSGSYEQYF.